This TCR beta chain is from a study of shared clonotypes between healthy human individuals. Overall study: CD4 naive cells filled three plates per donor, CD4 memory three, CD8 naive two and CD8 memory one. Study-wide results and caveats: Naive CD4 clonotypes overlapped across several donors at around 5%.

Germline CDR1 SEHNR, CDR2 FQNEAQ (reference sequence). J gave up 2 bases and V 8 bases, and 6 bases lay outside the gene matches. The CDR3 consists of 14 residues. Remarks on this clone: Its target is unknown.

Naive CD8 cells comprised CD45RO-negative, CCR7-positively selected cells, excluding terminally differentiated effector memory CD45RA+ cells. Donors were healthy HIV-negative adults without recent acute infections or vaccinations. Measured with immunoSEQ multiplex PCR; TCRdb has only the in-frame clones, and not every one. The sample consists of under 1 million clones, about 96% of them appearing once. The V call is TRBV7-9, the J call TRBJ2-7, with 10 bases that match TRBD1. The sequenced sample consisted of naive CD8+ T cells sorted from blood. This clonotype was sampled from a man under 40 in good health. The CDR3 protein is CASQGTGVTYEQYF. Here the CDR3 DNA reads TGTGCCAGCCAGGGGACAGGGGTAACCTACGAGCAGTACTTC.